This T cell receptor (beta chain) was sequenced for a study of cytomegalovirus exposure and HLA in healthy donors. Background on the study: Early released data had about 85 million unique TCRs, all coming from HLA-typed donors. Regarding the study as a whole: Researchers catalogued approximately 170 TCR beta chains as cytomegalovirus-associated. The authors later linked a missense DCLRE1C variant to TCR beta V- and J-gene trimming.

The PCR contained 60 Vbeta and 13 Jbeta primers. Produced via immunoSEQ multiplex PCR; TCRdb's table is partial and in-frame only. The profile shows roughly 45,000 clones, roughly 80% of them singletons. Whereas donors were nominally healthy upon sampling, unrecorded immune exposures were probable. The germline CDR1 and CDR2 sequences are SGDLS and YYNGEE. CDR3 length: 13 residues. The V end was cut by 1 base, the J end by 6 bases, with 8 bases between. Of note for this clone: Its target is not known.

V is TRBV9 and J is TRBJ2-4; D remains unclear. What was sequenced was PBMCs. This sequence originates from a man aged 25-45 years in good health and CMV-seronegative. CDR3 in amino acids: CASSVTIGNIQYF. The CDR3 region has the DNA TGTGCCAGCAGCGTAACTATCGGAAACATTCAGTACTTC.